This TCR beta chain was captured in a study of vaccination and CD4 T cells after COVID-19. Study at large: The stimulus for the cells was overlapping spike peptides derived from SARS-CoV-2, HCoV-NL63, HCoV-OC43 and HCoV-229E.

Sequence data for DNA of cultured CD4+ T cells were generated by the Oncomine TCR Beta short-read assay. In TCRdb, the PCR reads were re-called with MiXCR into one record per CDR3 protein. This repertoire shows about 22,000 distinct CDR3 sequences, about 39% found once; its top ten account for around 5%. Treatment noted: approximately 10-day PBMC culture with coronavirus spike peptide pools or control peptides (ViraFEST assay). The authors cultured two million PBMCs per well with 7.5 to 10 IU/ml IL-2 and approximately 9 ug/ml peptide pools. Negative selection purified CD4+ T cells after about 11 days of culture. This clonotype was observed a handful of times. Its target is not known. This CDR3 comprises 17 residues. V was trimmed by 6 bases and J by 0 bases, leaving 15 bases between them. Per the germline V gene, CDR1 is MNHNS and CDR2 is SASEGT.

The chain employs TRBV6-1 and TRBJ1-6; unclear D gene. The receptor was derived from a human donor who had recovered from COVID-19. Sequenced material: CD4+ T cells from blood, cultured in vitro, taken before SARS-CoV-2 vaccination. Here the CDR3 DNA reads TGTGCCAGCAGCTCCCAAAGTTCCAACTCCTATAATTCACCCCTCCACTTT. Protein product: CASSSQSSNSYNSPLHF.